Presented here are 14 T cell receptor beta chains from one specimen sequenced in a study of T-cell memory formation after mild COVID-19. TCRdb reanalysed the 5' RACE reads using MiXCR and keeps one entry per CDR3 protein. The sample includes about 190,000 distinct CDR3 sequences, 15% to 20% seen only once; the top ten take roughly 2.4%. Sequencing used PBMCs or a T cell subset sorted from them (not recorded which). Source of these receptors: an adult woman who had mild COVID-19 (a few samples of this study predate the infection). Cell type and time point are not known.

This clonotype was seen more than once but under ten times. V usage is TRBV5-1 and J usage is TRBJ2-5, with a weak D call TRBD2 (6 bases). V lost 0 bases, J lost 4 bases, and 13 bases lay in between. From germline, CDR1 is SGHRS and CDR2 YFSETQ. CDR3 length: 15 residues. CDR3 protein: CASSLAVAGGETQYF. The CDR3 nucleotides are TGCGCCAGCAGCTTGGCAGTAGCCGGGGGAGAGACCCAGTACTTC.

V is TRBV5-1 and J is TRBJ1-1; D is unclear. The CDR3 runs 13 residues. V was pared by 4 bases and J by 2 bases, with 9 bases between. The germline V gene encodes CDR1 SGHRS and CDR2 YFSETQ. The CDR3 sequence: CASSRALNTEAFF. DNA of the CDR3: TGCGCCAGCAGCCGAGCACTTAACACTGAAGCTTTCTTT.

This clonotype was recorded at least ten times. This chain connects TRBV24-1 to TRBJ2-2; TRBD2 matches at 14 bases. CDR1 KGHDR and CDR2 SFDVKD come from the germline V gene. The CDR3 covers 18 residues. The V gene end was trimmed by 7 bases and the J gene end by 4 bases; junction bases not matched to a gene: 10. The CDR3 sequence: CATSPRTGTSGSTGELFF. CDR3 DNA: TGTGCCACCAGCCCAAGAACCGGGACTAGCGGGAGCACCGGGGAGCTGTTTTTT.

The J gene is TRBJ1-1, the V gene TRBV4-3, with unresolved D. Germline values: CDR1 LGHNA, CDR2 YSLEER. This CDR3 has 16 amino acids. The V end was cut by 0 bases, the J end by 2 bases, with 13 bases between. The CDR3 coding sequence is TGCGCCAGCAGCCAAGATTTAAGTGGAGGAAACACTGAAGCTTTCTTT. It specifies CASSQDLSGGNTEAFF.

This clonotype was seen more than once but under ten times. J is TRBJ1-4 and V is TRBV20-1; 7 nucleotides agree with TRBD1. The trim removed 4 bases at V and 6 bases at J, leaving 5 bases unmatched. CDR3 length: 13 amino acids. Germline values: CDR1 DFQATT, CDR2 SNEGSKA (reference sequence). The CDR3 DNA reads as TGCAGTGCTAAGACAGGGCAGTATGAAAAACTGTTTTTT. Translated, it gives CSAKTGQYEKLFF.

This clonotype was observed a few times. The chain is built from TRBV19 and TRBJ1-5; the D is unclear. Germline CDR1 LNHDA, CDR2 SQIVND (reference sequence). V dropped 4 bases and J dropped 7 bases, with 8 bases sitting between them. The CDR3 spans 12 residues. The CDR3 DNA sequence: TGTGCCAGTAGTAGGAGTAGACAGCCCCAGCATTTT. It is translated as CASSRSRQPQHF.

This chain's CDR3 is CASSAGTGSFTGELFF. DNA for the CDR3: TGCGCCAGCAGCGCGGGGACAGGGTCATTCACCGGGGAGCTGTTTTTT. The chain joins TRBV5-1 to TRBJ2-2; the match to TRBD1 covers 9 bases. This CDR3 is built from 16 residues. V was clipped by 4 bases and J by 4 bases; unmatched bases: 8. CDR1 and CDR2 (germline): SGHRS, YFSETQ. Combining the CDR3 with reference TRBV5-1 and TRBJ2-2 gives the whole variable domain KAGVTQTPRYLIKTRGQQVTLSCSPISGHRSVSWYQQTPGQGLQFLFEYFSETQRNKGNFPGRFSGRQFSNSRSEMNVSTLELGDSALYLCASSAGTGSFTGELFFGEGSRLTVL.

The J gene is TRBJ1-2, the V gene TRBV9, with D uncertain. The germline CDR1 and CDR2 sequences are SGDLS and YYNGEE. This CDR3 spans 14 amino acids. V lost 0 bases to trimming and J lost 8 bases, with 14 bases between them. CDR3: CASSVDPGLRGYTF. In nucleotides, the CDR3 is TGTGCCAGCAGCGTAGATCCAGGACTGAGGGGCTACACCTTC.

The J gene is TRBJ2-3, the V gene TRBV7-2, with 10 bases matching TRBD2. CDR1 and CDR2 from the germline V gene are SGHTA and FQGNSA. The length of the CDR3 is 17 residues. V lost 0 bases, J lost 8 bases, and 11 bases stayed unmatched. The CDR3 reads CASSLAPLAGSMGTQYF. The CDR3 coding sequence is TGTGCCAGCAGCTTAGCGCCACTAGCGGGGTCCATGGGTACGCAGTATTTT.

This clonotype has only a few counts. This rearrangement joins TRBV7-8 to TRBJ1-5; 7 bases align to TRBD1. V was clipped by 7 bases and J by 6 bases; unmatched bases: 9. The CDR3 totals 14 residues. Looked up from germline, CDR1 is SGHVS and CDR2 is FQNEAQ. The CDR3 nucleotides are TGTGCCAGCACTCAGGGGGGGGCTGGTCAGCCCCAGCATTTT. This encodes CASTQGGAGQPQHF.

This clonotype was seen more than once but under ten times. The chain has TRBV11-3 and TRBJ2-7, with 7 positions matching TRBD2. Germline lookup yields CDR1 SGHNT and CDR2 YENEEA. V was clipped by 3 bases and J by 0 bases; unmatched bases: 8. The CDR3 runs 16 residues. The CDR3 DNA follows: TGTGCCAGCAGCTTGGGGTCGTGGGACTACTCCTACGAGCAGTACTTC. Amino acid sequence: CASSLGSWDYSYEQYF.

This clonotype was seen a few times. The chain has TRBV2 and TRBJ1-5; possible D gene TRBD1, 6 bases. CDR1 SNHLY and CDR2 FYNNEI come from the germline V gene. The CDR3 runs to 14 residues. Trimming left V 7 bases short and J 9 bases short, with 19 bases between. Here the CDR3 DNA reads TGTGCCAGCATGTCGGACAGCTTGTTAGGGCCCCAGCATTTT. Its protein product is CASMSDSLLGPQHF.

This clonotype has just a few counts. J is TRBJ2-3 and V is TRBV7-3; D gene ambiguous. The CDR3 length is 15 residues. V lost 5 bases, J lost 1 base, and 13 bases lay in between. Germline-derived CDR1 and CDR2 are SGHTA and FQGTGA. The CDR3 coding sequence is TGTGCCAGCAGCCCTCGGGTGGCAGGCACAGATACGCAGTATTTT. This translates into CASSPRVAGTDTQYF.

The CDR3 coding sequence is TGTGCCAGCACTACGACGGGATCCCCCGGGGAGCAGTTCTTC. This encodes CASTTTGSPGEQFF. The chain links TRBV12-3 or TRBV12-4 to TRBJ2-1; tentative D call: TRBD2 (5 bases). This CDR3 spans 14 amino acids. Trimming removed 7 bases from V and 10 bases from J, with 20 bases in between.